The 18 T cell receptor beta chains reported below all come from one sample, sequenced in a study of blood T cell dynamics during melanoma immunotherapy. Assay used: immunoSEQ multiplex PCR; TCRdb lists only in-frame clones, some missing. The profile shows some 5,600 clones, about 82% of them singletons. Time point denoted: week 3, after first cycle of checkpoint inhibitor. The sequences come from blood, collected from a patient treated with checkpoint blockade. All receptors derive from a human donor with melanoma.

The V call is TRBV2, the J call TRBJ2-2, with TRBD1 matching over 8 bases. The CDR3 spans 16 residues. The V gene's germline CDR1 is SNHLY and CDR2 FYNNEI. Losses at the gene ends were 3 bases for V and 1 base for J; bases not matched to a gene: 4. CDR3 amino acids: CASSDGQGRNTGELFF. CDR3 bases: TGTGCCAGCAGTGATGGACAGGGCAGGAACACCGGGGAGCTGTTTTTT.

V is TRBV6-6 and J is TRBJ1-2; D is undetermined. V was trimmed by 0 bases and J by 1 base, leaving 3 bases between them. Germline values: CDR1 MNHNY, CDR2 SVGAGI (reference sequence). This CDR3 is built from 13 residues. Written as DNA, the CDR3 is TGTGCCAGCAGTTACTCAGGTAACTATGGCTACACCTTC. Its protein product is CASSYSGNYGYTF.

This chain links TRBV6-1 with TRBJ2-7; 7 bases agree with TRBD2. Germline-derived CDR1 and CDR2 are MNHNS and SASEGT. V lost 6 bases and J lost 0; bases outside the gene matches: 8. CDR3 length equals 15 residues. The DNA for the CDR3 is TGTGCCAGCAGCTCGACTAGCACGAGCTCCTACGAGCAGTACTTC. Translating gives CASSSTSTSSYEQYF.

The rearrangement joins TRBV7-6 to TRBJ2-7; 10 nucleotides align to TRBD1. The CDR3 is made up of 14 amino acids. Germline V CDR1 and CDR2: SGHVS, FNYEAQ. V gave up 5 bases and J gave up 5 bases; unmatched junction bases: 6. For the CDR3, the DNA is TGTGCCAGCAGCCGGACAGGGGGACAGGACGAGCAGTACTTC. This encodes CASSRTGGQDEQYF.

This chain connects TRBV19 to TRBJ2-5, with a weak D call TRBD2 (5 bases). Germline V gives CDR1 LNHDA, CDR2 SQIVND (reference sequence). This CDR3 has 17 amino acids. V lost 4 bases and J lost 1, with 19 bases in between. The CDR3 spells CASSSRKAGIPQETQYF. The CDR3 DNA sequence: TGTGCCAGTAGTAGCAGGAAGGCGGGCATACCCCAAGAGACCCAGTACTTC.

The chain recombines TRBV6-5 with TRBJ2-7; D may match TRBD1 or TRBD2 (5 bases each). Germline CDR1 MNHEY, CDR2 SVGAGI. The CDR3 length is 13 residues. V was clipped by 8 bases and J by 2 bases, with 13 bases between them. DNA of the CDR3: TGTGCCAGCGGGACGGGTCCCCCCTACGAGCAGTACTTC. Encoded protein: CASGTGPPYEQYF.

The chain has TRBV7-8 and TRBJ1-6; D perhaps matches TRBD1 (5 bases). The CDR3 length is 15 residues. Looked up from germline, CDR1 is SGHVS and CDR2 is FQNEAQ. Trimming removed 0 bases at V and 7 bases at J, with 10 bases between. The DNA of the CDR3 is TGTGCCAGCAGCTTAGCGCCGGGGGACAATTCACCCCTCCACTTT. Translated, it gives CASSLAPGDNSPLHF. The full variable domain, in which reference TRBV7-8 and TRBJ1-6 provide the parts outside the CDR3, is GAGVSQSPRYKVAKRGQDVALRCDPISGHVSLFWYQQALGQGPEFLTYFQNEAQLDKSGLPSDRFFAERPEGSVSTLKIQRTQQEDSAVYLCASSLAPGDNSPLHFGNGTRLTVT.

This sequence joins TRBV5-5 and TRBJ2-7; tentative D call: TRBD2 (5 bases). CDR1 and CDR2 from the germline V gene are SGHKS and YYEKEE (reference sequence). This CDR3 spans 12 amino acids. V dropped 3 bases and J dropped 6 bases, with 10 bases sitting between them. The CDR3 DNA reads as TGTGCCAGCAGCTGGGGAGTGGGCGAGCAGTACTTC. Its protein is CASSWGVGEQYF.

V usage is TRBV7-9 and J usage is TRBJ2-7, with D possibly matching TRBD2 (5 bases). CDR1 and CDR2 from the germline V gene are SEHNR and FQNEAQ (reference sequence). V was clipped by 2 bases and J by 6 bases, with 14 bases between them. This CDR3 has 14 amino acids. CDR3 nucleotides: TGTGCCAGCAGCTTAAGCAGCGGACTGATCGAGCAGTACTTC. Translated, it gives CASSLSSGLIEQYF. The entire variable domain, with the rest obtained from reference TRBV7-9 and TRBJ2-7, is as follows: DTGVSQNPRHKITKRGQNVTFRCDPISEHNRLYWYRQTLGQGPEFLTYFQNEAQLEKSRLLSDRFSAERPKGSFSTLEIQRTEQGDSAMYLCASSLSSGLIEQYFGPGTRLTVT.

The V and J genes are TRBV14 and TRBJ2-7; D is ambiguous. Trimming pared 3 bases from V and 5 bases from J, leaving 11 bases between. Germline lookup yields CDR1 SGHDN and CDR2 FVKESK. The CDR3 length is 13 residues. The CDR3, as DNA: TGTGCCAGCAGCCAGCCGATCGGTCACGAGCAGTACTTC. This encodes CASSQPIGHEQYF.

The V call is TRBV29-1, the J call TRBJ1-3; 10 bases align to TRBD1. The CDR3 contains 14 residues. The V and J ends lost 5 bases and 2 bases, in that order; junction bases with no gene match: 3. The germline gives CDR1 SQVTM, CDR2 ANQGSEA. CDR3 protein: CSVSGTGAGNTIYF. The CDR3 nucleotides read TGCAGCGTTTCCGGGACAGGGGCTGGAAACACCATATATTTT. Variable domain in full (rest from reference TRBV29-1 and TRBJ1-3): SAVISQKPSRDICQRGTSLTIQCQVDSQVTMMFWYRQQPGQSLTLIATANQGSEATYESGFVIDKFPISRPNLTFSTLTVSNMSPEDSSIYLCSVSGTGAGNTIYFGEGSWLTVV.

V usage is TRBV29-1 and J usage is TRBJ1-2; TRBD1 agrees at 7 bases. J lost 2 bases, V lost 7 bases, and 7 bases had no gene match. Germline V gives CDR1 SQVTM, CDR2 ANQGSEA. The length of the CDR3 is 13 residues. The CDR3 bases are TGCAGCGCTAGACAGGGAGTAAACTATGGCTACACCTTC. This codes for CSARQGVNYGYTF.

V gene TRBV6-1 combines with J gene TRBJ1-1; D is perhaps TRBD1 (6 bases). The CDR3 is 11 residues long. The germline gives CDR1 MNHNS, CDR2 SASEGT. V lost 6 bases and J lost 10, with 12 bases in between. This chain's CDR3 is CASRGGWGAFF. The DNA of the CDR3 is TGTGCCAGCAGGGGGGGCTGGGGAGCTTTCTTT.

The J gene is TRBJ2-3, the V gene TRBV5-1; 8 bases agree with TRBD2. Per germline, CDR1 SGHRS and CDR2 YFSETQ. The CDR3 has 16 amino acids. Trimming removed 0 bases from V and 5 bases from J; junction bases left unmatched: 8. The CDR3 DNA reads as TGCGCCAGCAGCTTGGAGAGCGGGAGCGGGGTAGATACGCAGTATTTT. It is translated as CASSLESGSGVDTQYF. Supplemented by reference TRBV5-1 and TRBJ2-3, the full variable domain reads KAGVTQTPRYLIKTRGQQVTLSCSPISGHRSVSWYQQTPGQGLQFLFEYFSETQRNKGNFPGRFSGRQFSNSRSEMNVSTLELGDSALYLCASSLESGSGVDTQYFGPGTRLTVL.

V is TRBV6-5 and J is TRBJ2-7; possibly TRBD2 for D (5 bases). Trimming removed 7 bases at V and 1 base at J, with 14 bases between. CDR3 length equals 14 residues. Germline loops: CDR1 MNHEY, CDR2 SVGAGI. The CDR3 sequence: CASTLTGESYEQYF. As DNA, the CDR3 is TGTGCCAGCACCCTGACTGGGGAGTCCTACGAGCAGTACTTC.

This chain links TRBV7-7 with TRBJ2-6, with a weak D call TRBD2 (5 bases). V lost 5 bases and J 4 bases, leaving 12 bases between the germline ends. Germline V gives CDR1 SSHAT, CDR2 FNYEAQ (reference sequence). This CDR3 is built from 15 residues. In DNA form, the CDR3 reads TGTGCCAGCAGCCCACTGTGGGAGGGGGCCAACGTCCTGACTTTC. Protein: CASSPLWEGANVLTF.

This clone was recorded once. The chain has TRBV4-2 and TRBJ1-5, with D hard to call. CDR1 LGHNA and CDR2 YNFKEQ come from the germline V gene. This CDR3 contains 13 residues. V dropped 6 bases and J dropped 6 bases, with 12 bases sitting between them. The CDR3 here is CASRLAGSQPQHF. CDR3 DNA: TGTGCCAGCAGGTTAGCGGGTAGTCAGCCCCAGCATTTT.

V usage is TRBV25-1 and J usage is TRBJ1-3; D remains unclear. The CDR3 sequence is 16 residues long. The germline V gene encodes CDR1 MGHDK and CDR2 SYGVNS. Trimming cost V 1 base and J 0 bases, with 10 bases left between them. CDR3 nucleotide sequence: TGTGCCAGCAGTGAATCCGGAGCTTACTCTGGAAACACCATATATTTT. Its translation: CASSESGAYSGNTIYF.